This T cell receptor (beta chain) was documented in a study of shared clonotypes between healthy human individuals. The V gene end was trimmed by 6 bases and the J gene end by 4 bases; junction bases not matched to a gene: 8. There are 15 residues in the CDR3. The germline V gene encodes CDR1 MNHNY and CDR2 SVGAGI (reference sequence). Assay: immunoSEQ multiplex PCR; the TCRdb copy retains only in-frame clones and omits some. This sample has some 500,000 clones; 95% to 97% occur once, and the top ten carry about 0.064%. The sequencing input was naive CD4+ T cells sorted from blood. As to subset: CD45RA+ positively selected. The TCR sequence derives from a woman in her 30s in good health. The V call is TRBV6-6, the J call TRBJ2-7; 11 nucleotides agree with TRBD1. The CDR3 region is CASSWGQGVKYEQYF. CDR3 nucleotide sequence: TGTGCCAGCAGCTGGGGACAGGGGGTAAAATACGAGCAGTACTTC.